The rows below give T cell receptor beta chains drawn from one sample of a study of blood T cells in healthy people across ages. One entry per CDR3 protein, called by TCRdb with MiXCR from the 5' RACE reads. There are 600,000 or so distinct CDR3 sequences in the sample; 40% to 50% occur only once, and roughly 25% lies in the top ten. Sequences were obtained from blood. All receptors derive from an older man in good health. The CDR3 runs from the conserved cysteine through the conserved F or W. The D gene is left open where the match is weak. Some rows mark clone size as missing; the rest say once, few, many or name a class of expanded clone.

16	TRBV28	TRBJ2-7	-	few	TGTGCCAGCAGTTTTATGGGTGGGGCAACTCCCCACGAGCAGTACTTC	CASSFMGGATPHEQYF
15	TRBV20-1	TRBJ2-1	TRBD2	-	TGCAGTGCTAGAGATCTGGGACTAGCCGGGAATGAGCAGTTCTTC	CSARDLGLAGNEQFF
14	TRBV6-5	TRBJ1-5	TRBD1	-	TGTGCCAGCAGCCCCCAGGGGGCCTATCAGCCCCAGCATTTT	CASSPQGAYQPQHF
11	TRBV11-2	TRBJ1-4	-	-	TGTGCCAGCAGCTCGAGGGGAAAACTGTTTTTT	CASSSRGKLFF
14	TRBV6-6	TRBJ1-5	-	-	TGTGCCAGCAGTGACTCGCCGGGGGATCAGCCCCAGCATTTT	CASSDSPGDQPQHF
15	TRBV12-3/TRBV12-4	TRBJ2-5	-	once	TGTGCCAGCAGTTTAGGGTGGCGGGTACAAGAGACCCAGTACTTC	CASSLGWRVQETQYF
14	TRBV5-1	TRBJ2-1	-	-	TGCGCCAGCAGTCTCGCGGGGGCCATCAATGAGCAGTTCTTC	CASSLAGAINEQFF
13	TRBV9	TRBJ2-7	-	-	TGTGCCAGCAGCCCTCAAGACAGATACGAGCAGTACTTC	CASSPQDRYEQYF
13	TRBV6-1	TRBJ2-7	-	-	TGTGCCAGCAGTGAGGAACTTAAATACGAGCAGTACTTC	CASSEELKYEQYF
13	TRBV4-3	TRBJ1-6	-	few	TGCGCCAGCAGCCAAGATCAGGAATCACCCCTCCACTTT	CASSQDQESPLHF
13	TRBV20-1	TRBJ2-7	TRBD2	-	TGCAGTGCCAGGGGACTAGCGGATTACGAGCAGTACTTC	CSARGLADYEQYF
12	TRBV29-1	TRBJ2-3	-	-	TGCAGCGTTTCAGGGGTCACAGATACGCAGTATTTT	CSVSGVTDTQYF
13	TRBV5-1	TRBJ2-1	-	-	TGCACCAGCAGCGCGGGACCGGGCAATGAGCAGTTCTTC	CTSSAGPGNEQFF
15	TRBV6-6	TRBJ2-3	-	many	TGTGCCAGCAGTTACTCGAGGGGTGTCGCAGATACGCAGTATTTT	CASSYSRGVADTQYF
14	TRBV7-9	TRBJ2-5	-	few	TGTGCCAGCAGCCCTACCCGGCGACAAGAGACCCAGTACTTC	CASSPTRRQETQYF
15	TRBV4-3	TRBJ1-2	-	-	TGCGCCAGCAGCCAAACCCTAGGTGAGGCCTATGGCTACACCTTC	CASSQTLGEAYGYTF
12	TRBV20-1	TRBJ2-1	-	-	TGCAGTGCGCCCAGGGAGAACAATGAGCAGTTCTTC	CSAPRENNEQFF
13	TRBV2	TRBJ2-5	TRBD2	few	TGTGCCAGCAGCGAAGGACTAGAAGAGACCCAGTACTTC	CASSEGLEETQYF
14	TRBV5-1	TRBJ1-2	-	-	TGCGCCAGCGGACCGGCCAGCGCCAACTATGGCTACACCTTC	CASGPASANYGYTF
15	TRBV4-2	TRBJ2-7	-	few	TGTGCCAGCAGCCCCGGACAGACCGATACCTACGAGCAGTACTTC	CASSPGQTDTYEQYF
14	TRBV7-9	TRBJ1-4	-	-	TGTGCCAGCAGCTTAGCAATGGACAATGAAAAACTGTTTTTT	CASSLAMDNEKLFF
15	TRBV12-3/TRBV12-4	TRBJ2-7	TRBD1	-	TGTGCCAGCAGTTTACGACAGGGGGCAGCATACGAGCAGTACTTC	CASSLRQGAAYEQYF
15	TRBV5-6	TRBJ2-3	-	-	TGTGCCAGCAGCTTTCACCGGACAGACGCAGATACGCAGTATTTT	CASSFHRTDADTQYF
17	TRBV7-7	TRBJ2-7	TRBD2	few	TGTGCTAGCAGCTTAGCGTTGCCTAGCGGGCCACACTACGAGCAGTACTTC	CASSLALPSGPHYEQYF
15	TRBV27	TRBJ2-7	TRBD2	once	TGTGCCAGCAGTGCCCAGGGACTAGCGGGAGTCGAGCAGTACTTC	CASSAQGLAGVEQYF
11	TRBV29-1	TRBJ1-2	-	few	TGCAGCGTTTCAGGTTCTCGGGGCTACACCTTC	CSVSGSRGYTF
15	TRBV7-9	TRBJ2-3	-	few	TGTGCCAGCAGCTCCAGGACCGGGGGCACAGATACGCAGTATTTT	CASSSRTGGTDTQYF
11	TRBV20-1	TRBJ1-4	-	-	TGCAGTGCTAGGTTCGCCGAAAAACTGTTTTTT	CSARFAEKLFF
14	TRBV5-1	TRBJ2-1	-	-	TGCGCCAGCAGCTTGGGTGCTTTGGGCAATGAGCAGTTCTTC	CASSLGALGNEQFF
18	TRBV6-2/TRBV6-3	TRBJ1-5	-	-	TGTGCCAGCAGCCCTCCCAGGCGACCTTCATATAGCAATCAGCCCCAGCATTTT	CASSPPRRPSYSNQPQHF
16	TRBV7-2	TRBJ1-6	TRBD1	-	TGTGCCAGCAGCTCGAGACAGGGGGGATCGTCCTCACCCCTCCACTTT	CASSSRQGGSSSPLHF
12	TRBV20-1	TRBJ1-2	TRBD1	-	TGCAGTGTTTGGACAGGGTCTGGAGGCTACACCTTC	CSVWTGSGGYTF
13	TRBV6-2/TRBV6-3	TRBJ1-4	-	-	TGTGCCAGCACCCCGGACCTCGTAGGAAAACTGTTTTTT	CASTPDLVGKLFF
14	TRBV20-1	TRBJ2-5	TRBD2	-	TGCAGTGCTGGGACTAGCGGGACCCAAGAGACCCAGTACTTC	CSAGTSGTQETQYF
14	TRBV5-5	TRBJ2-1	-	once	TGTGCCAGCAGCTTGGTTCCAGCGTTTAATGAGCAGTTCTTC	CASSLVPAFNEQFF
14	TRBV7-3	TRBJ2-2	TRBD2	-	TGTGCCAGCAGAGATCCGGGGGGCACCGGGGAGCTGTTTTTT	CASRDPGGTGELFF
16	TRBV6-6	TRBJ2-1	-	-	TGTGCCAGCAGTACCAGGGGGGCAGGGCCGTACAATGAGCAGTTCTTC	CASSTRGAGPYNEQFF
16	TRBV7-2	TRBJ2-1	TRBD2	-	TGTGCCAGCAGCTTAGGGTTTGCGGGGGCCTACAATGAGCAGTTCTTC	CASSLGFAGAYNEQFF
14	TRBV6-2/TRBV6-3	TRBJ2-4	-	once	TGTGCCAGCGCTACCCCAGGAGAGGAAAACATTCAGTACTTC	CASATPGEENIQYF
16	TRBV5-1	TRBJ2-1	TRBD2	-	TGCGCCAGCTCCAGCTCGGGTAGCGGGGCCTACAATGAGCAGTTCTTT	CASSSSGSGAYNEQFF
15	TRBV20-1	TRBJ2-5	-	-	TGCAGTGCTAGAGACCCTGTAGCTAGCCAAGAGACCCAGTACTTC	CSARDPVASQETQYF
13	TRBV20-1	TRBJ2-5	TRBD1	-	TGCAGTGTCAGTACAGGGGTGGGTGGTGAGCAGTACTTC	CSVSTGVGGEQYF
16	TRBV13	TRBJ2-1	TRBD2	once	TGTGCCAGCAGCAACATGGGACTAGCGGGGATCGATGAGCAGTTCTTC	CASSNMGLAGIDEQFF
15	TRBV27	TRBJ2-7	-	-	TGTGCCAGCAGTTTCCGTTGGGACACCTCCTACGAGCAGTACTTC	CASSFRWDTSYEQYF
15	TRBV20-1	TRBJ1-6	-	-	TGCAGTGCCCTACGAGTCTCCAGTTGTAATTCACCCCTCCACTTT	CSALRVSSCNSPLHF
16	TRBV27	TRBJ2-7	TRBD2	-	TGTGCCAGCAGTTTATCGGGGACTAGCTTATCCTACGAGCAGTACTTC	CASSLSGTSLSYEQYF
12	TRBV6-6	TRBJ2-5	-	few	TGTGCCAGCAGTTACCCCCCCCGCCCCCAGTACTTC	CASSYPPRPQYF
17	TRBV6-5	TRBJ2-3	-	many	TGTGCCAGCAGTTCCCCCAGCGGCCTAAGGGGCACAGATACGCAGTATTTT	CASSSPSGLRGTDTQYF
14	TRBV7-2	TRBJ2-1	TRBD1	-	TGTGCCAGCAGCATCCGGGACAGGGGAAGTGAGCAGTTCTTC	CASSIRDRGSEQFF
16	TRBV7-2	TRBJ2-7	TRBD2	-	TGTGCCAGCAGCCACCCTAGCGGGAAAAGCTCCTACGAGCAGTACTTC	CASSHPSGKSSYEQYF
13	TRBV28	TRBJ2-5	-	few	TGTGCCAGCTCCGGGGGAGCCCAAGAGACCCAGTACTTC	CASSGGAQETQYF
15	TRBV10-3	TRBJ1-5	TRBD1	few	TGTGCCATCAACGACAGGGTCGATATCAATCAGCCCCAGCATTTT	CAINDRVDINQPQHF
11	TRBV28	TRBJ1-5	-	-	TGTGCCAGCACCCATGGGGGGACCCAGCATTTT	CASTHGGTQHF